The entry below describes one T cell receptor beta chain. Sampling times: baseline, cycle 4 day 1, cycle 7 day 1. The V gene end was trimmed by 4 bases and the J gene end by 0 bases; junction bases not matched to a gene: 7. This CDR3 has 17 residues. CDR1 and CDR2 from the germline V gene are SGHVS and FNYEAQ. The sample originates from a study of OX40 agonist ivuxolimab in advanced cancers. This table comes from immunoSEQ multiplex PCR, and its TCRdb copy is limited to in-frame clones, with some not included. This sample has around 100,000 clones, with roughly nine tenths found just once. The rearrangement joins TRBV7-6 to TRBJ2-1; 9 bases are a match to TRBD2. The clonotype comes from an adult with an advanced solid tumor such as melanoma, head and neck, liver or kidney cancer. Here the sequenced sample was CD4+ or CD8+ T cells sorted from blood, taken in a trial of the OX40 agonist ivuxolimab. The CDR3, as DNA: TGTGCCAGCAGCTCAGATCTAGCGGGAAGCTCCTACAATGAGCAGTTCTTC. Protein product: CASSSDLAGSSYNEQFF. The whole variable domain, filled in from reference TRBV7-6 and TRBJ2-1, reads GAGVSQSPRYKVTKRGQDVALRCDPISGHVSLYWYRQALGQGPEFLTYFNYEAQQDKSGLPNDRFSAERPEGSISTLTIQRTEQRDSAMYRCASSSDLAGSSYNEQFFGPGTRLTVL.